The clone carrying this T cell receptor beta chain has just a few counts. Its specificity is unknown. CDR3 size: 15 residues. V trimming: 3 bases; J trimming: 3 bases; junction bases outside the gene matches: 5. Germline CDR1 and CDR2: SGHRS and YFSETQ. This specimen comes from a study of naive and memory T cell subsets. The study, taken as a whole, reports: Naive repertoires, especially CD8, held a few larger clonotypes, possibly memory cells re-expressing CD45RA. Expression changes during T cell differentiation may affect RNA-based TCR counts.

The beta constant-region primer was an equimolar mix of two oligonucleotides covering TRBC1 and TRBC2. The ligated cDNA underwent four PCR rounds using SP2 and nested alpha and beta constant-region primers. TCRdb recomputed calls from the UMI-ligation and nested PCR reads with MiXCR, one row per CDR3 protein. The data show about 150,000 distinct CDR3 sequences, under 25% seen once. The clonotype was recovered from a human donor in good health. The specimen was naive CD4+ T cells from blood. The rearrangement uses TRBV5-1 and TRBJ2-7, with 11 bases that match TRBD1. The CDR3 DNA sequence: TGCGCCAGCAGCTCGCCGGGACAGGGGGTCTACGAGCAGTACTTC. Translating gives CASSSPGQGVYEQYF.